The rows below give T cell receptor beta chains drawn from one sample of a study of T cell repertoires in cytomegalovirus infection. TCRdb fed the reads into MiXCR, producing one record per CDR3 protein. Of around 450,000 distinct CDR3 sequences in the sample, roughly 30% are singletons; the top ten hold roughly an eighth. The sequencing input was PBMCs. The receptors were gathered from a human donor in good health (CMV status not recorded). Some clones in this sample may be carry-over from other donors' samples. Both conserved end residues are trimmed from each CDR3.

>15|TRBV27
ASSPPSGTGLNTEAF
>10|TRBV19
ASSNRADTQY
>12|TRBV6-8
ASSFLGQGGTQY
>13|TRBV6-2/TRBV6-3
ARNPAGRDSYEQY
>13|TRBV27
ASSLSQGPIYEQY
>16|TRBV11-2
ASSPVLVSRGPNNEQF
>14|TRBV7-8
ASSQDLTGVDTEAF
>12|TRBV7-2
ASSLGLPSETQY
>12|TRBV7-6
ASSLGGQNTEAF
>15|TRBV7-4
ASSLLSGDYRNYEQY
>12|TRBV19
ASSFATGTLEQF
>13|TRBV5-1
ASSSRQGRTSPLH
>14|TRBV6-1
ASRAAPGQGQETQY
>14|TRBV19
ASSIGTSTLSGGYT
>14|TRBV27
ASSLGAGGNTGELF
>12|TRBV4-1
ASSQALLAYEQY
>12|TRBV10-1
ASSERGPYNEQF
>14|TRBV7-2
ASSLRTGSGANVLT
>12|TRBV7-6
ASSPGLAGNEQF
>12|TRBV7-2
ASSLAGLTGELF
>14|TRBV6-2/TRBV6-3
ASSNILQGKTYEQY
>14|TRBV4-1
ASSQEYSGRAYGYT
>10|TRBV5-1
ASTTAGGELF
>13|TRBV12-3/TRBV12-4
ASRLSLAGAETQY
>13|TRBV5-4
ASSLDDRSNYGYT
>14|TRBV28
ASSPLGLQGRTEAF
>11|TRBV6-1
ASRLDRRNTIY
>13|TRBV7-6
ASSLGHYMNTEAF
>13|TRBV7-6
ASSLSRANNEKLF
>14|TRBV5-1
ASSMGQDATNEKLF
>12|TRBV7-9
ASSLESGLHEQY
>15|TRBV6-5
ASSYFLGLAGTGELF
>12|TRBV7-9
ASSLNEGKGPLH
>14|TRBV20-1
SARELSGGASWEQY
>11|TRBV11-2
ACSGGGYNEQF
>13|TRBV27
ASSPPTSSYNEQF
>13|TRBV6-1
ASSEARGVGQPQH
>11|TRBV20-1
SASEQGSTEAF
>11|TRBV6-2/TRBV6-3
ASSYSWGIEAF
>12|TRBV6-4
ASSIRQLNTEAF
>13|TRBV7-2
ASSPEGLVTDTQY
>12|TRBV6-1
ASRPGQGARGYT
>15|TRBV6-1
ASSEARQTERYNEQF
>15|TRBV27
ASSLIPGRSRDSPLH
>12|TRBV2
ARRPMSSYNEQF
>12|TRBV29-1
SVEDLGAGGELF
>13|TRBV7-2
ASSTLACGTYEQY
>11|TRBV30
AWRFRENTEAF
>14|TRBV19
ASSIGTAGSYNEQF
>13|TRBV12-3/TRBV12-4
ASSSRHDSWLEAF